This is a list of T cell receptor beta chains from one sample in a study of cytomegalovirus exposure and HLA in healthy donors. Clones were read by immunoSEQ multiplex PCR, and TCRdb kept only the in-frame ones, dropping some. The table includes 200,000 to 250,000 clones, 85% detected once. Sequencing was done on a sample of PBMCs. The source is a human donor in good health. Each CDR3 is given without its conserved first and last residue. Each record gives: V gene, CDR3 length, CDR3 protein.

TRBV5-1 16 ASSGRQRRERSYNEQF
TRBV6-5 14 ASSSSPTGSLHGYT
TRBV5-4 14 ASSGSRDSRINEQF
TRBV2 12 ASSEGQSKNIQY
TRBV4-1 13 ASRPTGTTNEKLF
TRBV5-6 13 ASSHGLAVPYEQY
TRBV4-3 14 ASSHRDRQANYGYT
TRBV5-4 13 ASSLGAGGPYEQY
TRBV29-1 13 SVDGPRRYNYGYT
TRBV15 15 ATSSLPPGGVGYGYT
TRBV25-1 12 ASSAGGIAYEQY
TRBV5-8 12 ASSFGTGGQPQH
TRBV15 12 ATSGTGPTDTQY
TRBV7-2 10 ASSISTDTQY
TRBV28 13 ASSTAGVDTGELF
TRBV7-9 10 SSSRVHNEQF
TRBV29-1 13 SVGGGTGVVYGYT
TRBV19 12 ASRLSGESYTIY
TRBV7-2 11 ASSSGRAHEQF
TRBV29-1 11 SVTWGGEYEQY
TRBV7-3 14 ASSLGNRGGAGELF
TRBV18 11 ASRQGENTEAF
TRBV10-1 12 ASSERDRRDEQY
TRBV5-1 14 ASSLGQGASYNEQF
TRBV7-9 12 ASSLAGLDYEQY
TRBV6-4 15 ASSATTGLAGGETQY
TRBV19 18 ASRYMPGQGGVYSNQPQH
TRBV4-3 16 ASSQSSLAGRENTEAF
TRBV6-5 13 ASRPTGTGSTEAF
TRBV5-5 12 ASSWETGSYEQY
TRBV6-5 12 ASSPDRETYEQY